The rows below give T cell receptor beta chains drawn from one sample of a study of CD8 T cells in ankylosing spondylitis. One entry per CDR3 protein results from TCRdb running MiXCR on the 5' RACE reads. The repertoire holds some 700,000 distinct CDR3 sequences, with 15% to 20% as singletons. Sequencing input: blood, either unsorted or a sorted T cell fraction (not recorded which). These receptors originate from a male donor with ankylosing spondylitis. Each CDR3 is given without its conserved first and last residue. The D gene is left open where the match is weak.

V gene: TRBV5-1; D gene: -; CDR3 protein: ASSVRDNAYEQY
V gene: TRBV15; D gene: -; CDR3 protein: ATGGSINEQF
V gene: TRBV7-9; D gene: TRBD2; CDR3 protein: ASGGLAEIEQY
V gene: TRBV7-9; D gene: -; CDR3 protein: ASSDAGATDTQY
V gene: TRBV6-5; D gene: TRBD1; CDR3 protein: ASSYSTGPNTEAF
V gene: TRBV4-1; D gene: -; CDR3 protein: ASRRFVGEDTQY
V gene: TRBV6-2/TRBV6-3; D gene: -; CDR3 protein: ASATVRASNQPQH
V gene: TRBV24-1; D gene: -; CDR3 protein: ATSDPAPSVRGDTQY
V gene: TRBV5-5; D gene: TRBD1; CDR3 protein: ASSLAAQGSEQF
V gene: TRBV6-2/TRBV6-3; D gene: -; CDR3 protein: ASSRRRGPHDEQF
V gene: TRBV4-3; D gene: -; CDR3 protein: ASSQEVLGEQY
V gene: TRBV12-3/TRBV12-4; D gene: -; CDR3 protein: ASSVFGPQH
V gene: TRBV19; D gene: -; CDR3 protein: ASAMIDRSSYEQY
V gene: TRBV29-1; D gene: TRBD2; CDR3 protein: SVDKGRGGGEETQY
V gene: TRBV5-1; D gene: -; CDR3 protein: ASSLEPELAYEQY
V gene: TRBV5-1; D gene: -; CDR3 protein: ASSLNRDGVGQY
V gene: TRBV6-2/TRBV6-3; D gene: -; CDR3 protein: ASSPLQRGNQPQH
V gene: TRBV25-1; D gene: -; CDR3 protein: ASSEGPEAF
V gene: TRBV20-1; D gene: -; CDR3 protein: SASWGLPTLNTEAF
V gene: TRBV6-5; D gene: TRBD2; CDR3 protein: ASSYSWGSGGNTDTQY
V gene: TRBV11-2; D gene: TRBD1; CDR3 protein: ASSSGQGASQPQH
V gene: TRBV2; D gene: -; CDR3 protein: ASSEVPSETQY
V gene: TRBV28; D gene: -; CDR3 protein: ASSYYGTRMEQY
V gene: TRBV6-5; D gene: TRBD1; CDR3 protein: ASSYSPGGNSPLH
V gene: TRBV10-1; D gene: -; CDR3 protein: ASRAKEPTGELF
V gene: TRBV27; D gene: TRBD1; CDR3 protein: ASSFRTTGTSDTQY
V gene: TRBV5-1; D gene: TRBD1; CDR3 protein: ASSLLGTGYDDTEAF
V gene: TRBV11-1; D gene: TRBD2; CDR3 protein: ASLPTSGRIVYTGELF
V gene: TRBV20-1; D gene: -; CDR3 protein: SARDPRGKEWGADTQY
V gene: TRBV5-1; D gene: -; CDR3 protein: ASSRDHLVTNEKLF
V gene: TRBV7-9; D gene: -; CDR3 protein: ASSPPPTWEQY
V gene: TRBV19; D gene: -; CDR3 protein: ASSILGGDSPLH
V gene: TRBV2; D gene: TRBD1; CDR3 protein: ASSSGTVIAYEQY
V gene: TRBV5-1; D gene: TRBD1; CDR3 protein: ASSPGDRQNYGYT
V gene: TRBV2; D gene: TRBD1; CDR3 protein: ASGPGTGRNEQF
V gene: TRBV20-1; D gene: TRBD2; CDR3 protein: SAIGTSGVYEQF
V gene: TRBV6-1; D gene: TRBD2; CDR3 protein: ASSARLAGSTDTQY